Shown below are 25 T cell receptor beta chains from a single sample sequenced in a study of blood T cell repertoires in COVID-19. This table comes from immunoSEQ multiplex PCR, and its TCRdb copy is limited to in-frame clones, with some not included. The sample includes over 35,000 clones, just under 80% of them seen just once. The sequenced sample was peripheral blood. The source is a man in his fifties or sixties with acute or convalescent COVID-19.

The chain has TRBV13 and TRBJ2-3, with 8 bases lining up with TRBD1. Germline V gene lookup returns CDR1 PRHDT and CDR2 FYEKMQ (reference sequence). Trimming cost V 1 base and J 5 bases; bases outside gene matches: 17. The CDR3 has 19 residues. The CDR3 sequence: CASSLVSWITGGEGDTQYF. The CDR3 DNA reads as TGTGCCAGCAGCTTAGTTTCCTGGATTACAGGGGGAGAGGGAGATACGCAGTATTTT.

As DNA, the CDR3 is TGTGCCAGCAGTTACGGTACAGCGCGGGGTACAGATACGCAGTATTTT. Translation: CASSYGTARGTDTQYF. The chain couples TRBV6-2 or TRBV6-3 to TRBJ2-3, with D possibly being TRBD2 (6 bases). Germline CDR1 MNHEY, CDR2 SVGEGT. This CDR3 region has 16 residues. Trimming left V 2 bases short and J 3 bases short, with 15 bases between.

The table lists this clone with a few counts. CDR3 sequence (DNA): TGCGCCAGCAGCCAAGGGCCGTACGAGCAGTACTTC. This encodes CASSQGPYEQYF. V and J are TRBV4-1 and TRBJ2-7; unclear D gene. This CDR3 spans 12 amino acids. V lost 1 base and J lost 4, with 5 bases in between. Per the germline V gene, CDR1 is MGHRA and CDR2 is YSYEKL.

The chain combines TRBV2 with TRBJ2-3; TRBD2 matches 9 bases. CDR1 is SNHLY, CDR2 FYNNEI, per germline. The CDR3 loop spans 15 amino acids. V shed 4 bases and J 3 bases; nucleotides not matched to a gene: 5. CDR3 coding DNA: TGTGCCAGCAGTGTACCTAGCGGGAATACAGATACGCAGTATTTT. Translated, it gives CASSVPSGNTDTQYF.

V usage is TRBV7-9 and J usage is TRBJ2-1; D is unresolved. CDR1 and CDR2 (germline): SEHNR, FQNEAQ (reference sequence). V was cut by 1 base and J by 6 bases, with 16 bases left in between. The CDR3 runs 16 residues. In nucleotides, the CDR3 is TGTGCCAGCAGCTTAGAAGGTGGTAGCTTCGGCAATGAGCAGTTCTTC. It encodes CASSLEGGSFGNEQFF.

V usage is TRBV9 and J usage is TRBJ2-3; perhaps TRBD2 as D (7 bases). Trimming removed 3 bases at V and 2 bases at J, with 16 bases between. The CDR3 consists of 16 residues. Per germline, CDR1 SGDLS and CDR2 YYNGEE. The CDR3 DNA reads TGTGCCAGCAGCGAGCGAGGGGGGGACCACACAGATACGCAGTATTTT. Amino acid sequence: CASSERGGDHTDTQYF.

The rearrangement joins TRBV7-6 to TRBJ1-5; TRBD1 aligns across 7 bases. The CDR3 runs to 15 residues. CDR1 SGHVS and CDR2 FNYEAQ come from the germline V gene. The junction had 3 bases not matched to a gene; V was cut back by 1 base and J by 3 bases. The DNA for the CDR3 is TGTGCCAGCAGCTTAGTACAGGGGCTCAATCAGCCCCAGCATTTT. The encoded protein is CASSLVQGLNQPQHF.

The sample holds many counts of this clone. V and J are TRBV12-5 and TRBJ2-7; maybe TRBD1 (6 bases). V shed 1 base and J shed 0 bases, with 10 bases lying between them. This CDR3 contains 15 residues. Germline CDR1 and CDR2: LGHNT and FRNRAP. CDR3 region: CASGLEDRHSYEQYF. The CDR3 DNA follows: TGTGCTAGTGGTTTGGAAGACAGGCACTCCTACGAGCAGTACTTC.

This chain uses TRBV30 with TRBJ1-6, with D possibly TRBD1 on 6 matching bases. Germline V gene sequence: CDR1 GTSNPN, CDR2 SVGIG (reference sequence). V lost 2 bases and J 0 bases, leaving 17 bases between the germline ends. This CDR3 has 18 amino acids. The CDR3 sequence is CAWSSQGRGYSYNSPLHF. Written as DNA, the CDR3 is TGTGCCTGGAGTTCCCAGGGGCGAGGGTACTCCTATAATTCACCCCTCCACTTT.

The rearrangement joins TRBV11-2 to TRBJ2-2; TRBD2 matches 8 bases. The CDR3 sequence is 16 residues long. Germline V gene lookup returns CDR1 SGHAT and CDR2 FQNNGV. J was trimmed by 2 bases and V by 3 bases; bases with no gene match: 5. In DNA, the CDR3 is TGTGCCAGCAGCTTCCGTAGCGGGACCAACACCGGGGAGCTGTTTTTT. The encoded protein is CASSFRSGTNTGELFF.

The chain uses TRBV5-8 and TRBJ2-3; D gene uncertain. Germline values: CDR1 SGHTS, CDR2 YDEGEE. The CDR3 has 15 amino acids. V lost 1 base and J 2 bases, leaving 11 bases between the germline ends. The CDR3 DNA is TGTGCCAGCAGCTTGCTCTTACTTGACACAGATACGCAGTATTTT. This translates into CASSLLLLDTDTQYF.

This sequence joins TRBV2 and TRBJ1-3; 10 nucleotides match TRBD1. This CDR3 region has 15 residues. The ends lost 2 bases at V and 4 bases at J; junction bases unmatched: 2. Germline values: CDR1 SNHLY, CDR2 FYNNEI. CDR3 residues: CASSESTGGGNTIYF. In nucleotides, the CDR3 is TGTGCCAGCAGTGAATCGACAGGGGGCGGAAACACCATATATTTT.

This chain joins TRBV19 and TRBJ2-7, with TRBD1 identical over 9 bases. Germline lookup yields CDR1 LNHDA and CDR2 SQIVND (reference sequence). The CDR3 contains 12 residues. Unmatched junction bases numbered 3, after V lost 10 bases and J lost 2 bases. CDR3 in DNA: TGTGCCACCCGGGACAGGGCCTACGAGCAGTACTTC. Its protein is CATRDRAYEQYF.

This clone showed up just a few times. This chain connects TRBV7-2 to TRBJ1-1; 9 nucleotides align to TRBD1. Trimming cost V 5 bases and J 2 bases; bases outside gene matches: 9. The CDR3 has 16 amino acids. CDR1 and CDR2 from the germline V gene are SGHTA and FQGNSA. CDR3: CASSTEQGARNTEAFF. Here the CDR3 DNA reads TGTGCCAGCAGCACTGAACAGGGGGCTAGAAACACTGAAGCTTTCTTT.

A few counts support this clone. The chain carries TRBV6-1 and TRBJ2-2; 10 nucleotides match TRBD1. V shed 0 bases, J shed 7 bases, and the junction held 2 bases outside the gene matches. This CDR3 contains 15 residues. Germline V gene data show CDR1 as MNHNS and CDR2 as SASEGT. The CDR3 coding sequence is TGTGCCAGCAGTGAAGCGGGACAGGGGATCGGGGAGCTGTTTTTT. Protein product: CASSEAGQGIGELFF.

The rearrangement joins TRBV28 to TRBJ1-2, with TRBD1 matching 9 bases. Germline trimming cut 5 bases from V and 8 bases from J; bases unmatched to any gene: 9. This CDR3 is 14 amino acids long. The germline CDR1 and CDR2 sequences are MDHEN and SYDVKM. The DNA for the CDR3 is TGTGCCAGCAGTCCGCTGGGACAGGGTGGCGGCTACACCTTC. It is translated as CASSPLGQGGGYTF.

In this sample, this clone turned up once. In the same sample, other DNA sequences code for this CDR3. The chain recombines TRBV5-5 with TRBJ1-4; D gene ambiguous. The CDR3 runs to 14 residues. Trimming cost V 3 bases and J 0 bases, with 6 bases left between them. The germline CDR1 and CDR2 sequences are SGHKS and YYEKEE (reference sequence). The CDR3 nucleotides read TGTGCCAGCAGCTCACATGCAACTAATGAAAAACTGTTTTTT. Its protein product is CASSSHATNEKLFF.

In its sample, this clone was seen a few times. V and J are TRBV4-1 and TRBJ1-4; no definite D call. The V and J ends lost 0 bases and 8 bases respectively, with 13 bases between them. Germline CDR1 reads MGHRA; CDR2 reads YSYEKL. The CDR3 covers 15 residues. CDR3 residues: CASSQDGGMGEKLFF. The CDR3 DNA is TGCGCCAGCAGCCAAGATGGAGGGATGGGAGAAAAACTGTTTTTT.

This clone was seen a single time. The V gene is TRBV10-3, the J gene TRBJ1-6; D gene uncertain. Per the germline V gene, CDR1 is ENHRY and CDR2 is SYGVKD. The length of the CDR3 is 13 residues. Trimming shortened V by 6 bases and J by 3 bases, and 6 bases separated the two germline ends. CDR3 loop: CAISADYNSPLHF. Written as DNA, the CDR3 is TGTGCCATCAGCGCAGACTATAATTCACCCCTCCACTTT.

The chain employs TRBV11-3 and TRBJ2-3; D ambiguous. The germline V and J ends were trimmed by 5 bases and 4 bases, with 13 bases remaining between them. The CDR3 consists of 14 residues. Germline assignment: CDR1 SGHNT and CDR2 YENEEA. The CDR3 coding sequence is TGTGCCAGCAGCGTCCGGAGAGGATCAGATACGCAGTATTTT. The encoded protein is CASSVRRGSDTQYF.

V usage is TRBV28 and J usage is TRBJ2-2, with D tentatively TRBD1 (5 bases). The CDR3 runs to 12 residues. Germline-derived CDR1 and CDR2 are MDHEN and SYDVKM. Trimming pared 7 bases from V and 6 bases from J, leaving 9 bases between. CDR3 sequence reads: CASIGAAGELFF. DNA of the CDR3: TGTGCCAGCATAGGGGCCGCCGGGGAGCTGTTTTTT.

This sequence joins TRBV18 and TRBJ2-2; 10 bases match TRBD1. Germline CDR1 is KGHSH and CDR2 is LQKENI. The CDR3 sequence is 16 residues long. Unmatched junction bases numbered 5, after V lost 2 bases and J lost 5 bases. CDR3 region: CASSPRTGGDTGELFF. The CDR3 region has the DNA TGTGCCAGCTCACCAAGGACAGGGGGAGATACCGGGGAGCTGTTTTTT.

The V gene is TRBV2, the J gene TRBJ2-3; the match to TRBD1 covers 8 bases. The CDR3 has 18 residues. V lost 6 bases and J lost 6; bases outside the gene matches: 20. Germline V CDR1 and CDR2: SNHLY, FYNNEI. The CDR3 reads CASRDLPGQVTYRDTQYF. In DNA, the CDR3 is TGTGCCAGCAGGGATCTCCCGGGACAGGTCACCTACCGCGATACGCAGTATTTT.

The CDR3 bases are TGCGCCACCCCTAGGGACAGGGAGGCCAACGTCCTGACTTTC. Protein: CATPRDREANVLTF. The chain is built from TRBV10-2 and TRBJ2-6; 9 bases align to TRBD1. CDR1 WSHSY and CDR2 SAAADI come from the germline V gene. The CDR3 runs 14 residues. The junction had 7 bases not matched to a gene; V was cut back by 10 bases and J by 6 bases.

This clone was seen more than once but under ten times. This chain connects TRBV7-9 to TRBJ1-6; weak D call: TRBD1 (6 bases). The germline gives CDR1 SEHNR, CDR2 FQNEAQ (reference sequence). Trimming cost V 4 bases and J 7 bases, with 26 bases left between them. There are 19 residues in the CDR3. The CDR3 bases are TGTGCCAGCAGCTCCCCGGACGGTTACCCGGGGGGCCAGAATTCACCCCTCCACTTT. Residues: CASSSPDGYPGGQNSPLHF. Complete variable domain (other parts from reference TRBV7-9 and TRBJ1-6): DTGVSQNPRHKITKRGQNVTFRCDPISEHNRLYWYRQTLGQGPEFLTYFQNEAQLEKSRLLSDRFSAERPKGSFSTLEIQRTEQGDSAMYLCASSSPDGYPGGQNSPLHFGNGTRLTVT.